These 18 T cell receptor beta chains share one sample of origin, sequenced in a study of T cells in Graves' hyperthyroidism and ophthalmopathy. Authors of the study amplified TCR beta CDR3 regions from RNA transcripts. Carried out on the TCR CDR3, a first-round RT-PCR used the HTBI primer set. TCRdb re-analysed the multiplex PCR reads in MiXCR, keeping a single row per CDR3 protein. The sample records hundreds of thousands of distinct CDR3 sequences, roughly 21% being singletons. The sample consisted of blood. All receptors come from a man aged 40-55 years with Graves' ophthalmopathy.

This chain links TRBV28 with TRBJ2-1; D could derive from TRBD1 or TRBD2 (6 bases each). The germline V and J ends were trimmed by 10 bases and 6 bases, with 19 bases remaining between them. This CDR3 is 14 amino acids long. CDR1 and CDR2 (germline): MDHEN, SYDVKM. Written as DNA, the CDR3 is TGTGCCATCCGGGGGCCCGCCGCTTTCAATGAGCAGTTCTTC. Translated, it gives CAIRGPAAFNEQFF. The variable domain in full, completed from reference TRBV28 and TRBJ2-1, reads DVKVTQSSRYLVKRTGEKVFLECVQDMDHENMFWYRQDPGLGLRLIYFSYDVKMKEKGDIPEGYSVSREKKERFSLILESASTNQTSMYLCAIRGPAAFNEQFFGPGTRLTVL.

The V gene is TRBV10-3, the J gene TRBJ1-5; D ambiguous. Trimming removed 0 bases at V and 6 bases at J, with 12 bases between. Per germline, CDR1 ENHRY and CDR2 SYGVKD. CDR3 length: 15 amino acids. In DNA, the CDR3 is TGTGCCATCAGTGAGTCGGAGAATTGGGTTCAGCCCCAGCATTTT. This codes for CAISESENWVQPQHF.

The chain has TRBV7-2 and TRBJ1-4, with D perhaps matching TRBD1 (6 bases). Per the germline V gene, CDR1 is SGHTA and CDR2 is FQGNSA. The CDR3 has 15 amino acids. Trimming removed 5 bases at V and 8 bases at J, with 18 bases between. The CDR3 DNA sequence: TGTGCCAGCAGCCAGGCGTCGGGGGGCGGGGAAAAACTGTTTTTT. Translation: CASSQASGGGEKLFF.

The table lists this clonotype with many counts. V gene TRBV27 combines with J gene TRBJ2-7; weak D call: TRBD2 (6 bases). Trimming cost V 5 bases and J 0 bases, with 11 bases left between them. The CDR3 is made up of 14 amino acids. Germline assignment: CDR1 MNHEY and CDR2 SMNVEV (reference sequence). The CDR3 bases are TGTGCCAGCAGTCCTTGGCGGGACTCCTACGAGCAGTACTTC. This sequence encodes CASSPWRDSYEQYF.

This clonotype was counted ten times or more. The rearrangement joins TRBV7-2 to TRBJ2-7, with no clear D. Germline V CDR1 and CDR2: SGHTA, FQGNSA. Trimming took 3 bases from V and 5 from J, leaving 11 bases between them. The CDR3 covers 13 residues. CDR3 in DNA: TGTGCCAGCAGCTTTAGACGGATGAACGAGCAGTACTTC. It specifies CASSFRRMNEQYF.

The DNA of the CDR3 is TGCGCCAGCAGCTTGTTTTCTGACCGGGGGACCCAGTACTTC. This encodes CASSLFSDRGTQYF. V usage is TRBV5-1 and J usage is TRBJ2-5; weak D call: TRBD2 (5 bases). V was shortened by 1 base and J by 7 bases, with 14 bases between the two germline ends. This CDR3 has 14 amino acids. Germline CDR1 reads SGHRS; CDR2 reads YFSETQ.

This clonotype was observed many times. A junction end diverges from the germline sequence, so it may reflect a read error. The rearrangement links TRBV5-1 to TRBJ2-3; 7 nucleotides agree with TRBD2. The V gene's germline CDR1 is SGHRS and CDR2 YFSETQ. This CDR3 has 15 amino acids. The CDR3 DNA sequence: TGTGCCAGCAGCTTAGGTAGCGGGAGCACAGATACGCAGTATTTT. This codes for CASSLGSGSTDTQYF.

Note on this clonotype: One base away lies a much larger clone, so this may be a sequencing read error. The chain uses TRBV11-3 and TRBJ2-2, with a possible D match to TRBD2 (6 bases). Trimming pared 9 bases from V and 4 bases from J, leaving 15 bases between. CDR1 SGHNT and CDR2 YENEEA come from the germline V gene. The CDR3 runs 14 residues. The CDR3 nucleotides are TGTGCCAGTCGGGAGAGTCGGAGCACCGGGGAGCTGTTTTTT. This translates into CASRESRSTGELFF.

This clonotype showed up many times. V gene TRBV12-3 or TRBV12-4 combines with J gene TRBJ2-1; 13 bases fit TRBD2. The CDR3 contains 15 residues. After removal of 4 bases from V and 6 bases from J, the junction contained 3 bases not matched to a gene. The CDR3 loop is CASSSGLAGLNEQFF. In DNA, the CDR3 is TGTGCCAGCAGTTCGGGACTAGCGGGACTCAATGAGCAGTTCTTC.

The V and J genes are TRBV27 and TRBJ2-2; no definite D call. The germline V and J ends were trimmed by 3 bases and 2 bases, with 7 bases remaining between them. The length of the CDR3 is 14 residues. CDR1 and CDR2 from the germline V gene are MNHEY and SMNVEV (reference sequence). The CDR3 nucleotides are TGTGCCAGCAGTTTTACAGTCAACACCGGGGAGCTGTTTTTT. Protein product: CASSFTVNTGELFF.

The V call is TRBV10-3, the J call TRBJ1-1; D might be TRBD1 (6 bases). V lost 6 bases and J 5 bases, leaving 22 bases between the germline ends. Germline V CDR1 and CDR2: ENHRY, SYGVKD. The CDR3 consists of 16 residues. CDR3: CAISQSQGGRDTEAFF. DNA of the CDR3: TGTGCCATCAGCCAATCACAGGGAGGCAGGGATACTGAAGCTTTCTTT.

This CDR3 reads CASSEQTTGEKLFF. The CDR3 nucleotides are TGTGCCAGCAGTGAACAGACAACGGGTGAAAAACTGTTTTTT. The chain links TRBV2 to TRBJ1-4; no reliable D call. CDR3 size: 14 residues. V lost 2 bases, J lost 7 bases, and 11 bases lay in between. CDR1 is SNHLY, CDR2 FYNNEI, per germline.

V is TRBV7-6 and J is TRBJ2-3; weak D call: TRBD2 (6 bases). CDR3 length: 15 amino acids. Trimming took off 5 bases at V and 0 bases at J, with 12 bases between the two ends. The germline CDR1 and CDR2 sequences are SGHVS and FNYEAQ. The CDR3 DNA reads as TGTGCCAGCAGCCCCTGGGAGGTTAGCACAGATACGCAGTATTTT. It specifies CASSPWEVSTDTQYF.

This rearrangement joins TRBV7-9 to TRBJ2-3; 8 nucleotides match TRBD1. V lost 0 bases, J lost 6 bases, and 8 bases stayed unmatched. The V gene's germline CDR1 is SEHNR and CDR2 FQNEAQ (reference sequence). The CDR3 is 16 residues long. The CDR3 DNA sequence: TGTGCCAGCAGCTTAGCGGTACAGGGGGTGAGGGATACGCAGTATTTT. Its protein is CASSLAVQGVRDTQYF. Full variable domain (outside the CDR3, taken from reference TRBV7-9 and TRBJ2-3): DTGVSQNPRHKITKRGQNVTFRCDPISEHNRLYWYRQTLGQGPEFLTYFQNEAQLEKSRLLSDRFSAERPKGSFSTLEIQRTEQGDSAMYLCASSLAVQGVRDTQYFGPGTRLTVL.

This sequence joins TRBV13 and TRBJ1-2, with a tentative D call TRBD1 (6 bases). The germline V and J ends were trimmed by 5 bases and 8 bases, with 15 bases remaining between them. CDR1 is PRHDT and CDR2 is FYEKMQ in the germline V gene (reference sequence). The CDR3 length is 13 residues. The CDR3 loop is CASSPPRGRGYTF. CDR3 DNA sequence: TGTGCCAGCAGCCCCCCCAGGGGCCGGGGCTACACCTTC.

The CDR3 bases are TGTGCCAGCAGCTTGAACGTGACTAGCGGGAGTTTACGCCGAGGGGATACGCAGTATTTT. Its protein is CASSLNVTSGSLRRGDTQYF. This sequence joins TRBV5-5 and TRBJ2-3; the match to TRBD2 covers 12 bases. V lost 1 base and J lost 6; bases outside the gene matches: 18. From germline, CDR1 is SGHKS and CDR2 YYEKEE (reference sequence). CDR3 length: 20 amino acids.

This clonotype was observed at least ten times. The CDR3 spells CASSPGGYNQPQHF. For the CDR3, the DNA is TGTGCCAGCAGTCCAGGGGGGTACAATCAGCCCCAGCATTTT. The chain combines TRBV2 with TRBJ1-5; 7 bases fit TRBD1. The CDR3 is 14 amino acids. Germline CDR1 reads SNHLY; CDR2 reads FYNNEI. Trimming at V came to 5 bases and at J to 3 bases, leaving 4 bases not matched to a gene.

The J gene is TRBJ2-7, the V gene TRBV7-3; 9 bases fit TRBD1. Trimming removed 5 bases from V and 1 base from J; junction bases left unmatched: 9. The CDR3 sequence is 16 residues long. Per germline, CDR1 SGHTA and CDR2 FQGTGA. The CDR3 sequence is CASSPDGGTGSYEQYF. DNA for the CDR3: TGTGCCAGCAGCCCGGACGGGGGGACAGGGTCCTACGAGCAGTACTTC.